Listed below are T cell receptor beta chains from one sample, sequenced in a study of beta chain features in type 1 diabetes. Data came from immunoSEQ multiplex PCR; TCRdb stores just in-frame clones and leaves some out. The repertoire includes around 180,000 clones, over 6% of them detected once, and about 0.5% sits in the top ten. Sample: central memory CD4+ T cells from blood. These receptors all stem from a man aged 18 to 29 with type 1 diabetes. The CDR3 runs from the conserved cysteine through the conserved F or W. Each record gives: clone size, D gene, V gene, J gene, CDR3 protein, CDR3 DNA. A D gene is named only where the DNA matches it firmly. Clone size, where shown, is once, few, many, or a class for clones that have expanded.

size: NA
D: NA
V: TRBV18
J: TRBJ2-5
CDR3: CASSRGSYYQETQYF
DNA: TGTGCCAGCTCACGGGGCAGCTACTACCAAGAGACCCAGTACTTC

size: NA
D: NA
V: TRBV29-1
J: TRBJ2-4
CDR3: CSVEVTPDIQYF
DNA: TGCAGCGTTGAGGTCACCCCGGACATTCAGTACTTC

size: NA
D: NA
V: TRBV6-1
J: TRBJ2-2
CDR3: CASSLPFGELFF
DNA: TGTGCCAGCAGTCTACCATTCGGGGAGCTGTTTTTT

size: NA
D: NA
V: TRBV5-1
J: TRBJ2-3
CDR3: CASNRDGDTDTQYF
DNA: TGCGCCAGCAACAGGGATGGGGACACAGATACGCAGTATTTT

size: few
D: NA
V: TRBV7-9
J: TRBJ1-2
CDR3: CASSSGSGYGYTF
DNA: TGTGCCAGCAGCTCCGGGAGCGGCTATGGCTACACCTTC

size: few
D: TRBD1
V: TRBV30
J: TRBJ1-1
CDR3: CAWRRTGTHEAFF
DNA: TGTGCCTGGAGACGGACAGGGACCCACGAAGCTTTCTTT

size: NA
D: NA
V: TRBV5-1
J: TRBJ2-6
CDR3: CASSLAPGGANVLTF
DNA: TGCGCCAGCAGCTTGGCCCCTGGCGGGGCCAACGTCCTGACTTTC

size: NA
D: TRBD2
V: TRBV28
J: TRBJ2-7
CDR3: CASMNSGGSYEQYF
DNA: TGTGCCAGCATGAACTCCGGGGGGTCCTACGAGCAGTACTTC

size: NA
D: NA
V: TRBV4-1
J: TRBJ2-3
CDR3: CASSRPGIGTDTQYF
DNA: TGCGCCAGCAGCCGTCCAGGGATTGGGACAGATACGCAGTATTTT

size: many
D: NA
V: TRBV5-1
J: TRBJ2-1
CDR3: CASSIQTGGDEQFF
DNA: TGCGCCAGCAGCATACAGACAGGCGGCGATGAGCAGTTCTTC

size: few
D: TRBD1
V: TRBV5-1
J: TRBJ2-7
CDR3: CASTPGQGAYEQYF
DNA: TGCGCCAGTACCCCGGGACAGGGGGCGTACGAGCAGTACTTC

size: NA
D: NA
V: TRBV18
J: TRBJ2-2
CDR3: CASSPSTAGELFF
DNA: TGTGCCAGCTCACCAAGTACAGCCGGGGAGCTGTTTTTT

size: NA
D: NA
V: TRBV6-6
J: TRBJ2-1
CDR3: CASSPFNEQFF
DNA: TGTGCCAGCAGTCCCTTCAATGAGCAGTTCTTC

size: few
D: NA
V: TRBV4-3
J: TRBJ1-5
CDR3: CASSQEYSNQPQHF
DNA: TGCGCCAGCAGCCAAGAATATAGCAATCAGCCCCAGCATTTT

size: few
D: TRBD2
V: TRBV5-4
J: TRBJ2-1
CDR3: CASSPGLAGGEQFF
DNA: TGTGCCAGCAGCCCCGGACTAGCGGGAGGTGAGCAGTTCTTC

size: NA
D: NA
V: TRBV7-6
J: TRBJ2-5
CDR3: CASSLNEGAIQETQYF
DNA: TGTGCCAGCAGCTTAAACGAAGGGGCCATCCAAGAGACCCAGTACTTC

size: NA
D: TRBD2
V: TRBV7-2
J: TRBJ2-1
CDR3: CASSLARDYYNEQFF
DNA: TGTGCCAGCAGCTTAGCGAGGGACTACTACAATGAGCAGTTCTTC

size: NA
D: TRBD1
V: TRBV11-2
J: TRBJ2-1
CDR3: CASSSLRTRGNEQFF
DNA: TGTGCCAGCAGCTCCCTAAGGACCAGGGGGAATGAGCAGTTCTTC

size: few
D: TRBD1
V: TRBV18
J: TRBJ1-1
CDR3: CASSRSGTGGLSTEAFF
DNA: TGTGCCAGCTCACGCTCCGGGACAGGGGGCTTGAGCACTGAAGCTTTCTTT

size: few
D: TRBD2
V: TRBV30
J: TRBJ2-2
CDR3: CACTSGSNTGELFF
DNA: TGTGCCTGTACTAGCGGGAGTAACACCGGGGAGCTGTTTTTT

size: many
D: TRBD2
V: TRBV11-1
J: TRBJ2-5
CDR3: CASSRGTSGTQETQYF
DNA: TGTGCCAGCAGCCGCGGGACTAGCGGAACTCAAGAGACCCAGTACTTC

size: few
D: NA
V: TRBV19
J: TRBJ1-1
CDR3: CASSMDRSTEAFF
DNA: TGTGCCAGTAGTATGGACAGAAGCACTGAAGCTTTCTTT

size: few
D: NA
V: TRBV7-2
J: TRBJ2-7
CDR3: CASSLGSGVTYEQYF
DNA: TGTGCCAGCAGCTTAGGGTCGGGAGTTACCTACGAGCAGTACTTC

size: many
D: NA
V: TRBV13
J: TRBJ2-5
CDR3: CASSSLAYQETQYF
DNA: TGTGCCAGCAGCTCCCTAGCTTACCAAGAGACCCAGTACTTC

size: NA
D: TRBD2
V: TRBV15
J: TRBJ2-5
CDR3: CATSRSPSGRAETQYF
DNA: TGTGCCACCAGCAGATCGCCTAGCGGGAGGGCAGAGACCCAGTACTTC

size: NA
D: NA
V: TRBV5-1
J: TRBJ2-5
CDR3: CASSLTVEETQYF
DNA: TGCGCCAGCAGCTTGACAGTCGAAGAGACCCAGTACTTC

size: NA
D: TRBD1
V: TRBV19
J: TRBJ1-5
CDR3: CASSIGTGGNQPQHF
DNA: TGTGCCAGTAGTATCGGGACAGGGGGCAATCAGCCCCAGCATTTT

size: few
D: NA
V: TRBV6-5
J: TRBJ1-1
CDR3: CASRRSMNTEAFF
DNA: TGTGCCAGCAGACGAAGCATGAACACTGAAGCTTTCTTT